This T cell receptor beta chain was identified during a study of blood T cell repertoires in COVID-19. As for the study in general: COVID-19 samples from acute and convalescent phases originated in the United States, Italy and Spain.

Recruits, aged roughly 18 to 100 years, lived in approximately 26 US areas. Assignment of participants to cohorts was predicated upon participant-reported clinical history. Authors' analysis steps: Nucleated cell number was recorded as an estimate derived from reference gene primer amplification. The data were produced by immunoSEQ multiplex PCR, yet TCRdb's version contains in-frame clones alone and is incomplete. V and J calls and clone size are those listed in that table; D and trimming were worked out from the DNA. The repertoire holds about 400,000 clones, with approximately 86% as singletons. Per the germline V gene, CDR1 is SGHAT and CDR2 is FQNNGV. The CDR3 spans 14 residues. The V end lost 3 bases, the J end lost 4 bases, and 9 bases lay between the germline ends. This clone was observed a handful of times.

Sequences were obtained from PBMCs or T cells enriched from blood (not recorded which). This clonotype was sampled from a woman aged 40 to 50 with acute COVID-19. The chain uses TRBV11-2 and TRBJ2-2, with D perhaps TRBD2 (5 bases). CDR3 DNA: TGTGCCAGCAGCTTTGAGGGATTCACCGGGGAGCTGTTTTTT. It is translated as CASSFEGFTGELFF.